This record concerns one TCR beta chain sequence. Enrolled during active infection, Seattle patients were then followed longitudinally. The sample comes from a study of blood T cell repertoires in COVID-19. In the study overall: The origin of the acute and convalescent COVID-19 samples was the United States, Italy and Spain.

V dropped 6 bases and J dropped 7; count of bases not matched to a gene: 8. The CDR3 loop spans 14 amino acids. CDR1 is MNHEY and CDR2 is SVGAGI in the germline V gene. In the authors' methods: Counts of nucleated cells, estimated from reference gene primer amplification, were obtained. Profiled with immunoSEQ multiplex PCR; TCRdb holds only in-frame clones, not every one. V and J calls and clone size are copied from that table; D and trimming were computed from the DNA. The sample records 95,000 to 150,000 clones, around 90% being singletons. The sequenced material came from peripheral blood. This sequence joins TRBV6-5 and TRBJ1-2; 10 bases are a match to TRBD1. This receptor was obtained from a man aged 50 to 60 with COVID-19, enrolled during active disease. The CDR3, as DNA: TGTGCCAGCAGCAGTAAGACAGGGGGCTCTGGCTACACCTTC. As protein: CASSSKTGGSGYTF.